The 14 T cell receptor beta chains reported below all come from one sample, sequenced in a study of OX40 agonist ivuxolimab in advanced cancers. Clones were read by immunoSEQ multiplex PCR, and TCRdb kept only the in-frame ones, dropping some. The repertoire consists of 90,000 to 120,000 clones, with less than 95% occurring once and the leading ten covering roughly 0.61%. The sample here was CD4+ or CD8+ T cells sorted from blood, taken in a trial of the OX40 agonist ivuxolimab. The receptor source for this set is an adult with an advanced solid tumor such as melanoma, head and neck, liver or kidney cancer.

The chain carries TRBV5-1 and TRBJ2-7; the D is unclear. This CDR3 is built from 13 residues. The germline gives CDR1 SGHRS, CDR2 YFSETQ. V was pared by 1 base and J by 2 bases, with 7 bases between. The CDR3 spells CASSLLGTYEQYF. The CDR3 nucleotides are TGCGCCAGCAGCTTGTTGGGTACCTACGAGCAGTACTTC.

The rearrangement joins TRBV9 to TRBJ2-1, with 10 bases that match TRBD1. The germline CDR1 and CDR2 sequences are SGDLS and YYNGEE. Germline trimming cut 3 bases from V and 5 bases from J; bases unmatched to any gene: 8. The CDR3 extends over 16 amino acids. For the CDR3, the DNA is TGTGCCAGCAGCGACTTAGGACAGGGGGTTCACAATGAGCAGTTCTTC. Translating it yields CASSDLGQGVHNEQFF.

The chain carries TRBV9 and TRBJ2-2; D gene unclear. This CDR3 comprises 14 residues. Germline V gives CDR1 SGDLS, CDR2 YYNGEE. The ends were cut back, 5 bases at V and 8 bases at J, with 16 bases in the middle. In DNA, the CDR3 is TGTGCCAGCAGTACCAAACCTCTCACGGGGGAGCTGTTTTTT. As protein: CASSTKPLTGELFF.

This clone qualifies as medium-sized. V gene TRBV7-6 combines with J gene TRBJ1-6, with no clear D. CDR1 is SGHVS, CDR2 FNYEAQ, per germline. The germline V and J ends were trimmed by 4 bases and 10 bases, with 11 bases remaining between them. The CDR3 totals 13 residues. The CDR3 DNA follows: TGTGCCAGCAGCTCCGTCGGCGGGTCACCCCTCCACTTT. Translating gives CASSSVGGSPLHF. The full variable domain, rest sourced from reference TRBV7-6 and TRBJ1-6, is GAGVSQSPRYKVTKRGQDVALRCDPISGHVSLYWYRQALGQGPEFLTYFNYEAQQDKSGLPNDRFSAERPEGSISTLTIQRTEQRDSAMYRCASSSVGGSPLHFGNGTRLTVT.

This sequence joins TRBV29-1 and TRBJ1-2; D might be TRBD1 (6 bases). Between the trimmed V and J ends, which lost 6 bases and 4 bases, there was a span of 12 bases. Germline CDR1 is SQVTM and CDR2 is ANQGSEA. CDR3 size: 12 residues. The CDR3 spells CSVLQGLYGYTF. The CDR3 region has the DNA TGCAGCGTCCTACAGGGTCTCTATGGCTACACCTTC.

The V and J genes are TRBV4-2 and TRBJ2-2; D is perhaps TRBD1 or TRBD2 (5 bases each). V lost 1 base to trimming and J lost 4 bases, with 19 bases between them. The CDR3 covers 18 residues. Germline CDR1 and CDR2: LGHNA and YNFKEQ. In nucleotides, the CDR3 is TGTGCCAGCAGCCAAGGGGGCGACAGATTCCGGGGCACCGGGGAGCTGTTTTTT. Translating it yields CASSQGGDRFRGTGELFF.

The V gene is TRBV30, the J gene TRBJ2-1, with D possibly matching TRBD2 (6 bases). The ends were cut back, 1 base at V and 0 bases at J, with 16 bases in the middle. Germline assignment: CDR1 GTSNPN and CDR2 SVGIG (reference sequence). CDR3 length: 17 amino acids. The CDR3 reads CAWSGIRAGSSYNEQFF. CDR3 coding DNA: TGTGCCTGGAGTGGTATTCGGGCGGGAAGCTCCTACAATGAGCAGTTCTTC.

This clone was observed a single time. V gene TRBV5-6 combines with J gene TRBJ1-1, with no clear D. Germline loops: CDR1 SGHDT, CDR2 YYEEEE. V dropped 0 bases and J dropped 1 base, with 4 bases sitting between them. CDR3 length: 13 amino acids. The CDR3 is CASSLAGNTEAFF. The CDR3 region has the DNA TGTGCCAGCAGCTTGGCGGGGAACACTGAAGCTTTCTTT.

This clone was detected only once. V gene TRBV5-1 combines with J gene TRBJ2-3; D is possibly TRBD1 (6 bases). With 2 bases removed from V and 0 bases from J, the gap between germline ends came to 10 bases. Germline CDR1 reads SGHRS; CDR2 reads YFSETQ. The length of the CDR3 is 15 residues. This CDR3 reads CASSFRTASTDTQYF. CDR3 nucleotides: TGCGCCAGCAGCTTTCGGACAGCAAGCACAGATACGCAGTATTTT.

The gene calls are TRBV5-4 and TRBJ1-2; no clear D gene. V gave up 0 bases and J gave up 4 bases, with 13 bases separating them. This CDR3 region has 15 residues. Per germline, CDR1 SGHNT and CDR2 YYREEE (reference sequence). Here the CDR3 reads CASSLESAALYGYTF. CDR3 nucleotides: TGTGCCAGCAGCTTGGAATCGGCGGCCCTCTATGGCTACACCTTC. The entire variable domain, with the rest obtained from reference TRBV5-4 and TRBJ1-2, is as follows: ETGVTQSPTHLIKTRGQQVTLRCSSQSGHNTVSWYQQALGQGPQFIFQYYREEENGRGNFPPRFSGLQFPNYSSELNVNALELDDSALYLCASSLESAALYGYTFGSGTRLTVV.

V usage is TRBV11-2 and J usage is TRBJ2-2; 8 bases align to TRBD1. The CDR3 runs to 15 residues. V was clipped by 6 bases and J by 5 bases; unmatched bases: 8. CDR1 is SGHAT and CDR2 is FQNNGV in the germline V gene. Here the CDR3 DNA reads TGTGCCAGCAGATCGGACAGGGTTTATACCGGGGAGCTGTTTTTT. This encodes CASRSDRVYTGELFF.

V and J are TRBV19 and TRBJ2-3, with 7 bases identical to TRBD2. Germline V lookup: CDR1 LNHDA, CDR2 SQIVND (reference sequence). The V segment lost 6 bases and the J segment 0 bases; nucleotides outside the gene matches: 9. The CDR3 length is 16 residues. CDR3 coding DNA: TGTGCCAGTAGGAAAATTGATAGCGGGAGCACAGATACGCAGTATTTT. It is translated as CASRKIDSGSTDTQYF.

This clone came up a few times. The chain joins TRBV5-1 to TRBJ2-1; 7 positions agree with TRBD1. Losses at the gene ends were 4 bases for V and 7 bases for J; bases not matched to a gene: 8. This CDR3 has 14 residues. CDR1 is SGHRS and CDR2 is YFSETQ in the germline V gene. The CDR3 is CASSTGDRQNEQFF. Written as DNA, the CDR3 is TGCGCCAGCAGCACCGGGGACAGACAGAATGAGCAGTTCTTC.

The rearrangement uses TRBV19 and TRBJ2-1; no clear D gene. This CDR3 has 12 amino acids. Trimming took 5 bases from V and 16 from J, leaving 18 bases between them. Germline CDR1 LNHDA, CDR2 SQIVND (reference sequence). CDR3 DNA: TGTGCCAGTAGTCCCAACCCGCCTTGGCAATTCTTC. Translated: CASSPNPPWQFF.